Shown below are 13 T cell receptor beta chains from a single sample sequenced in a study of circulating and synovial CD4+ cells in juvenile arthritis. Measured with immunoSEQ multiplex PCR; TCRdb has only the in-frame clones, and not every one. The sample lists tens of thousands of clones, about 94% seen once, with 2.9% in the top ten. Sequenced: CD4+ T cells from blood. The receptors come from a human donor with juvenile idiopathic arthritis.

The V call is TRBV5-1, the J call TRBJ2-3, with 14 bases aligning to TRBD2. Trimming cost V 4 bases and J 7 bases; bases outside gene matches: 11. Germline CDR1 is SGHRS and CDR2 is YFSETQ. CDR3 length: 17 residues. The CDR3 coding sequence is TGCGCCAGCAGCATCACCGGGACTAGCGGGAGCCGGTATACGCAGTATTTT. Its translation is CASSITGTSGSRYTQYF.

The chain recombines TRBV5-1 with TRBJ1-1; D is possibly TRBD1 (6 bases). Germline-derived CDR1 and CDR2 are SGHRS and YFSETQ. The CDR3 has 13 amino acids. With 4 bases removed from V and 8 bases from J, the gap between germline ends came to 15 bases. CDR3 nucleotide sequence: TGCGCCAGCAGCATCGGACAGCGGAACGAAGCTTTCTTT. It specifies CASSIGQRNEAFF.

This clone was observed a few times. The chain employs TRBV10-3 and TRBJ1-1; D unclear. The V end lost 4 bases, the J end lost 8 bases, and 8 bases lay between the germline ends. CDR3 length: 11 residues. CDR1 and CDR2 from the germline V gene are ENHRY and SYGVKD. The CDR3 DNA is TGTGCCATCAGTGCCCTCAGGGAAGCTTTCTTT. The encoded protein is CAISALREAFF.

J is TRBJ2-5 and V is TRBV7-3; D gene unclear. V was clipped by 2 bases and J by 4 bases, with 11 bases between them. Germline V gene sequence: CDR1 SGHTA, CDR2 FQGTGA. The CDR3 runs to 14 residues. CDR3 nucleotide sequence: TGTGCCAGCAGCTTAGTATATTTCTTAGAGACCCAGTACTTC. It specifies CASSLVYFLETQYF. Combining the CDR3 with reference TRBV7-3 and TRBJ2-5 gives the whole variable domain GAGVSQTPSNKVTEKGKYVELRCDPISGHTALYWYRQSLGQGPEFLIYFQGTGAADDSGLPNDRFFAVRPEGSVSTLKIQRTERGDSAVYLCASSLVYFLETQYFGPGTRLLVL.

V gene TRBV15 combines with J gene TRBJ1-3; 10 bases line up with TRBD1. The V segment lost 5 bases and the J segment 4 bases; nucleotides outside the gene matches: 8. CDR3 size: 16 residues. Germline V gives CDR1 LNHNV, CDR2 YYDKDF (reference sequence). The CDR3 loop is CATSRPGQGMGNTIYF. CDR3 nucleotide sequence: TGTGCCACCAGCCGACCGGGACAGGGGATGGGAAACACCATATATTTT.

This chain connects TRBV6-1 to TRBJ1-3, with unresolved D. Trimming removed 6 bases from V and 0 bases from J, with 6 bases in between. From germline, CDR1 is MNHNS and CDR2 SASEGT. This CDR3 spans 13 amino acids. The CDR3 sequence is CASRARSGNTIYF. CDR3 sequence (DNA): TGTGCCAGCAGGGCCCGCTCTGGAAACACCATATATTTT.

The CDR3 sequence: CASRWAGWDTEAFF. In DNA, the CDR3 is TGTGCCAGCAGGTGGGCAGGGTGGGACACTGAAGCTTTCTTT. V is TRBV6-1 and J is TRBJ1-1; maybe TRBD1 (5 bases). This CDR3 spans 14 amino acids. Germline V gives CDR1 MNHNS, CDR2 SASEGT. V shed 6 bases and J shed 3 bases, with 14 bases lying between them.

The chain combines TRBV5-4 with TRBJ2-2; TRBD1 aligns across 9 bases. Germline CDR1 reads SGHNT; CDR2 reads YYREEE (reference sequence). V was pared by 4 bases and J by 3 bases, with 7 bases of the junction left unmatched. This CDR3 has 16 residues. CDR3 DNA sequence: TGTGCCAGCAGCCGGGGGTGGACAGGGGACACCGGGGAGCTGTTTTTT. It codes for CASSRGWTGDTGELFF.

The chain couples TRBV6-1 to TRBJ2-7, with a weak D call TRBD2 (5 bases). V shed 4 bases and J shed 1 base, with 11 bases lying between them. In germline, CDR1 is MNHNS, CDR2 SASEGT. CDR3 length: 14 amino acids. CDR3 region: CASSADFLSYEQYF. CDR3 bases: TGTGCCAGCAGTGCGGACTTTTTGTCCTACGAGCAGTACTTC.

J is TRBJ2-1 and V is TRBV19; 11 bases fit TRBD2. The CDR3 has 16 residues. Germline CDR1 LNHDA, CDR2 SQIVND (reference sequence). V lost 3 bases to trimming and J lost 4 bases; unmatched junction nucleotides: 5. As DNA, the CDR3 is TGTGCCAGTAGTATGCAGACTAGCGGGGCGTACAATGAGCAGTTCTTC. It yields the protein CASSMQTSGAYNEQFF.

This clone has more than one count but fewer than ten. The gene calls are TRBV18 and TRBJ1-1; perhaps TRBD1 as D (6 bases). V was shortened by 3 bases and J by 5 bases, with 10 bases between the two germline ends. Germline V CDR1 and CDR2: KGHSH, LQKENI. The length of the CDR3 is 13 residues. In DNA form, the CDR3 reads TGTGCCAGCTCACCCTTACAGGGAACTGAAGCTTTCTTT. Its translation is CASSPLQGTEAFF.

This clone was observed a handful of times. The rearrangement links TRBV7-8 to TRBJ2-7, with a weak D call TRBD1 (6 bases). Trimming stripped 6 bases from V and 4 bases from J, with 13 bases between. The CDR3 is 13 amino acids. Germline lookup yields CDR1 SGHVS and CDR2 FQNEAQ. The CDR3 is CASSYTGRYEQYF. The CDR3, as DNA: TGTGCCAGCAGTTATACAGGGAGATACGAGCAGTACTTC.

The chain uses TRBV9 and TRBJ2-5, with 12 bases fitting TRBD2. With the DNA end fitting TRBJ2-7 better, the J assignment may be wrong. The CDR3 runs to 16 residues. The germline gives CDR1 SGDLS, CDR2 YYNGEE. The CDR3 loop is CASSLKTSGSSYEQYF. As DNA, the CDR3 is TGTGCCAGCAGCCTTAAGACTAGCGGGAGCTCCTACGAGCAGTACTTC.